This passage covers 8 T cell receptor beta chains from one sample sequenced in a study of T cell responses to AZD1222 COVID-19 vaccine. Profiling relied on immunoSEQ multiplex PCR, and the TCRdb table lists in-frame clones only, not all of them. The data show roughly 130,000 clones, almost 95% seen once. Sequences were derived from peripheral blood, sampled on day 0 of AZD1222 vaccination. The source is an adult in good health.

This clone has a single count. The chain employs TRBV4-3 and TRBJ2-3; the match to TRBD2 covers 14 bases. Trimming took 0 bases from V and 4 from J; bases not matched to a gene: 3. From germline, CDR1 is LGHNA and CDR2 YSLEER. This CDR3 has 17 residues. CDR3 nucleotide sequence: TGCGCCAGCAGCCAAGATGGACTAGCGGGAGGCTCAGATACGCAGTATTTT. This sequence encodes CASSQDGLAGGSDTQYF.

The chain links TRBV29-1 to TRBJ1-3; weak D call: TRBD1 (5 bases). V gave up 5 bases and J gave up 0 bases, with 11 bases separating them. The CDR3 is 14 amino acids. Germline CDR1 reads SQVTM; CDR2 reads ANQGSEA. This CDR3 reads CSVLTGNSGNTIYF. Here the CDR3 DNA reads TGCAGCGTTTTAACAGGCAACTCTGGAAACACCATATATTTT.

The CDR3 protein is CASSLAALNSPLHF. CDR3 DNA: TGTGCCAGCAGCTTAGCGGCCCTTAATTCACCCCTCCACTTT. The V gene is TRBV7-9, the J gene TRBJ1-6; D uncertain. Between the trimmed V and J ends, which lost 0 bases and 6 bases, there was a span of 6 bases. CDR1 is SEHNR, CDR2 FQNEAQ, per germline (reference sequence). The CDR3 has 14 amino acids.

This clone was seen a few times. The genes are TRBV6-5 and TRBJ2-2; possibly TRBD1 for D (6 bases). The V end was cut by 6 bases, the J end by 7 bases, with 15 bases between. Germline values: CDR1 MNHEY, CDR2 SVGAGI. This CDR3 has 14 residues. CDR3: CASRDTGSGGELFF. In nucleotides, the CDR3 is TGTGCCAGCAGGGACACAGGGTCGGGCGGGGAGCTGTTTTTT.

The gene calls are TRBV29-1 and TRBJ1-1; a possible D gene is TRBD1 (6 bases). V was trimmed by 4 bases and J by 11 bases, leaving 20 bases between them. CDR1 SQVTM and CDR2 ANQGSEA come from the germline V gene. The CDR3 has 13 amino acids. The CDR3 DNA follows: TGCAGCGTTGTTACCGGGACCCGGGGGGCCGCTTTCTTT. Its protein product is CSVVTGTRGAAFF.

The V call is TRBV4-3, the J call TRBJ1-2, with unresolved D. Trimming took off 1 base at V and 8 bases at J, with 17 bases between the two ends. CDR3 size: 15 residues. Per the germline V gene, CDR1 is LGHNA and CDR2 is YSLEER. This CDR3 is CASSQGRHWDLGYTF. The CDR3 DNA reads TGCGCCAGCAGCCAAGGCCGGCACTGGGATTTAGGCTACACCTTC.

The V and J genes are TRBV4-1 and TRBJ2-4; 15 bases line up with TRBD2. Germline V gene lookup returns CDR1 MGHRA and CDR2 YSYEKL. This CDR3 is built from 20 residues. V dropped 4 bases and J dropped 1; count of bases not matched to a gene: 11. CDR3 in amino acids: CASSLNPRTSGRGAKNIQYF. In DNA, the CDR3 is TGCGCCAGCAGCCTCAATCCACGGACTAGCGGGAGGGGGGCCAAAAACATTCAGTACTTC.

For the CDR3, the DNA is TGTGCCAGTAGTCGTGCCGGGACAAACACCGGGGAGCTGTTTTTT. It encodes CASSRAGTNTGELFF. The chain joins TRBV19 to TRBJ2-2, with D tentatively TRBD1 (6 bases). V lost 5 bases and J lost 2, with 12 bases in between. Germline lookup yields CDR1 LNHDA and CDR2 SQIVND (reference sequence). The CDR3 totals 15 residues. Combining the CDR3 with reference TRBV19 and TRBJ2-2 gives the whole variable domain DGGITQSPKYLFRKEGQNVTLSCEQNLNHDAMYWYRQDPGQGLRLIYYSQIVNDFQKGDIAEGYSVSREKKESFPLTVTSAQKNPTAFYLCASSRAGTNTGELFFGEGSRLTVL.